This T cell receptor (beta chain) is from a study of cytomegalovirus exposure and HLA in healthy donors. Study-wide results and caveats: Presence/absence analysis assumed near-uniform sequencing depth across donors.

It was with 60 Vbeta and 13 Jbeta primers that the PCR ran. Some clones are missing from TCRdb's copy, which holds only in-frame ones; the method was immunoSEQ multiplex PCR. The table records roughly 120,000 clones, about 80% of them present only once. In the case of this clone: Its antigen is not known.

The clonotype was recovered from a human donor in good health. The sample comprised PBMCs.

CDR3 nucleotide sequence: TGTGCCAGCAGCTTGGTGGGACACCTCCTTGAGATTGATGAGCAGTTCTTC. Protein product: CASSLVGHLLEIDEQFF. The rearrangement links TRBV5-4 to TRBJ2-1; tentative D call: TRBD1 (6 bases). V lost 0 bases and J 8 bases, leaving 21 bases between the germline ends. The CDR3 totals 17 residues. Germline V gene sequence: CDR1 SGHNT, CDR2 YYREEE (reference sequence).